Presented here are 9 T cell receptor beta chains from one specimen sequenced in a study of naive CD8 T cells in extremely preterm neonates (dated by TCRdb to between 2016 and 2019). The research as a whole found: Compared with the older groups, preterm CDR3s were shorter and closer to germline, carrying fewer N additions and showing less junctional trimming.

The antigens these receptors bind are not known. Preterm samples were obtained from a handful of extremely preterm deliveries at about 22-27 weeks of gestation. Libraries were made using the immunoSEQ multiplex PCR assay. TCRdb provides this immuneACCESS table in a form limited to in-frame rearrangements. Some clones are lacking; in checked studies, under half of them reflect an unresolved V gene, and why the rest are absent is not known. This sample comprises tens of thousands of clones, approximately 89% of them detected only once. Approximately 0.95% of the sample belongs to the ten largest clones. The sequenced material came from naive CD8+ T cells from cord blood. These receptors all come from a boy who was born preterm.

This clone showed up just a few times. The chain couples TRBV7-9 to TRBJ2-7; no firm D call. The ends were cut back, 3 bases at V and 0 bases at J, with 3 bases in the middle. Germline values: CDR1 SEHNR, CDR2 FQNEAQ (reference sequence). This CDR3 is built from 12 residues. DNA for the CDR3: TGTGCCAGCAGCTTCAGCTCCTACGAGCAGTACTTC. Its translation: CASSFSSYEQYF. Full variable domain (remainder filled in from reference TRBV7-9 and TRBJ2-7): DTGVSQNPRHKITKRGQNVTFRCDPISEHNRLYWYRQTLGQGPEFLTYFQNEAQLEKSRLLSDRFSAERPKGSFSTLEIQRTEQGDSAMYLCASSFSSYEQYFGPGTRLTVT.

The chain joins TRBV27 to TRBJ2-7; 9 positions match TRBD1. This CDR3 is built from 13 residues. CDR1 MNHEY and CDR2 SMNVEV come from the germline V gene (reference sequence). J gave up 3 bases and V 5 bases, and 2 bases lay outside the gene matches. This CDR3 reads CASSMTGGYEQYF. Written as DNA, the CDR3 is TGTGCCAGCAGTATGACAGGGGGCTACGAGCAGTACTTC.

V usage is TRBV27 and J usage is TRBJ2-1; 11 bases are shared with TRBD2. V lost 3 bases, J lost 6 bases, and 4 bases stayed unmatched. Germline CDR1 and CDR2: MNHEY and SMNVEV (reference sequence). The CDR3 spans 15 residues. The CDR3 region is CASSFRTSGGNEQFF. Here the CDR3 DNA reads TGTGCCAGCAGTTTCCGCACTAGCGGGGGCAATGAGCAGTTCTTC.

The chain recombines TRBV14 with TRBJ1-6, with D possibly matching TRBD1 (5 bases). The V gene's germline CDR1 is SGHDN and CDR2 FVKESK. V was clipped by 2 bases and J by 0 bases, with 8 bases between them. This CDR3 has 16 amino acids. The CDR3 is CASSQRQSSYNSPLHF. Written as DNA, the CDR3 is TGTGCCAGCAGCCAAAGACAGAGCTCCTATAATTCACCCCTCCACTTT.

Here the CDR3 reads CSVAGANYGYTF. DNA of the CDR3: TGCAGCGTTGCAGGAGCTAACTATGGCTACACCTTC. The chain joins TRBV29-1 to TRBJ1-2; D gene uncertain. V shed 4 bases and J shed 0 bases, with 6 bases lying between them. Germline V CDR1 and CDR2: SQVTM, ANQGSEA. This CDR3 comprises 12 residues.

The chain recombines TRBV5-1 with TRBJ1-2; 10 nucleotides match TRBD1. Germline V CDR1 and CDR2: SGHRS, YFSETQ. The CDR3 is made up of 12 amino acids. Losses at the gene ends were 3 bases for V and 7 bases for J; bases not matched to a gene: 0. CDR3 in DNA: TGCGCCAGCAGCTGGACAGGGGGTGGCTACACCTTC. Translating gives CASSWTGGGYTF.

CDR3 bases: TGTGCCAGCAGCGGGACAGGGGCCGAGCAGTACTTC. It is translated as CASSGTGAEQYF. This sequence joins TRBV9 and TRBJ2-7, with 9 bases that match TRBD1. The germline V gene encodes CDR1 SGDLS and CDR2 YYNGEE. The CDR3 extends over 12 amino acids. With V trimmed by 3 bases and J by 6 bases, 1 base remained unmatched.

The table lists this clone with a count of one. This CDR3 reads CASSQGRYYEQYF. The DNA for the CDR3 is TGTGCCAGCAGCCAAGGTAGATACTACGAGCAGTACTTC. The chain combines TRBV4-2 with TRBJ2-7; D is unclear. The V gene lost 1 base and the J gene lost 3 bases, with 7 bases spanning the gap. Germline values: CDR1 LGHNA, CDR2 YNFKEQ. CDR3 length: 13 residues.

The rearrangement uses TRBV9 and TRBJ2-7, with 11 bases aligning to TRBD2. This CDR3 contains 15 residues. Germline V gene data show CDR1 as SGDLS and CDR2 as YYNGEE. Losses at the gene ends were 4 bases for V and 2 bases for J; bases not matched to a gene: 5. The CDR3 is CASSLTSGGTYEQYF. The DNA for the CDR3 is TGTGCCAGCAGCCTCACTAGCGGGGGTACCTACGAGCAGTACTTC.